These 16 T cell receptor beta chains were sequenced from one sample in a study of T cell responses to AZD1222 COVID-19 vaccine. Clones were sequenced by immunoSEQ multiplex PCR, and TCRdb holds only the in-frame ones, with some missing. Of 90,000 to 140,000 clones detected, roughly 90% appear once; the ten largest clones hold about 2.7%. Specimen: peripheral blood, collected on day 0 of AZD1222 vaccination. The receptor source for this set is an adult in good health.

This clone was observed once. This chain joins TRBV5-1 and TRBJ1-2; D perhaps matches TRBD1 (5 bases). Trimming stripped 0 bases from V and 5 bases from J, with 11 bases between. Germline CDR1 SGHRS, CDR2 YFSETQ. This CDR3 is 14 amino acids long. CDR3 DNA sequence: TGCGCCAGCAGCTTGGATACAGGTGGATATGGCTACACCTTC. Its translation: CASSLDTGGYGYTF.

The rearrangement uses TRBV19 and TRBJ1-1, with 9 nucleotides matching TRBD1. V dropped 6 bases and J dropped 5; count of bases not matched to a gene: 10. Germline CDR1 LNHDA, CDR2 SQIVND (reference sequence). The CDR3 totals 15 residues. The DNA for the CDR3 is TGTGCCAGTAGGATTACAGGGGGCGATTTGACTGAAGCTTTCTTT. Translation gives CASRITGGDLTEAFF.

This clone occurred a few times. This chain links TRBV15 with TRBJ2-1; 10 bases match TRBD2. This CDR3 is 18 amino acids long. J was trimmed by 8 bases and V by 4 bases; bases with no gene match: 17. In germline, CDR1 is LNHNV, CDR2 YYDKDF (reference sequence). CDR3 bases: TGTGCCACCAGCAATCCAGAGGGACTAGCGCCTCCCCGTCATGAGCAGTTCTTC. As protein: CATSNPEGLAPPRHEQFF.

CDR3 protein: CASSSLRGQGYEQYF. DNA of the CDR3: TGTGCCAGCAGCTCGCTTAGGGGACAGGGCTACGAGCAGTACTTC. V gene TRBV11-3 combines with J gene TRBJ2-7, with TRBD1 matching 9 bases. Germline CDR1 and CDR2: SGHNT and YENEEA. The CDR3 sequence is 15 residues long. V lost 4 bases and J lost 3; bases outside the gene matches: 7.

This CDR3 is CASSDPGADSYNEQFF. CDR3 sequence (DNA): TGCGCCAGCAGTGATCCGGGGGCGGATTCCTACAATGAGCAGTTCTTC. V usage is TRBV10-2 and J usage is TRBJ2-1, with D perhaps given as TRBD1 or TRBD2 (6 bases each). This CDR3 has 16 amino acids. Germline V gene lookup returns CDR1 WSHSY and CDR2 SAAADI. Trimming cost V 3 bases and J 1 base, with 13 bases left between them.

The gene calls are TRBV19 and TRBJ2-7; D may be TRBD1 (6 bases). The V and J ends lost 10 bases and 4 bases respectively, with 20 bases between them. There are 14 residues in the CDR3. Germline assignment: CDR1 LNHDA and CDR2 SQIVND (reference sequence). The CDR3: CATRLGSGEYEQYF. The DNA of the CDR3 is TGTGCCACCCGGTTAGGTTCAGGGGAATACGAGCAGTACTTC.

This clone has only a few counts. This chain connects TRBV6-4 to TRBJ1-1; 7 bases match TRBD1. Germline CDR1 and CDR2: MRHNA and SNTAGT. Losses at the gene ends were 7 bases for V and 5 bases for J; bases not matched to a gene: 25. The CDR3 totals 19 residues. The CDR3, as DNA: TGTGCCAGCATTACTACAATTGGGGGAGAGGGGGCGTGGGAGACTGAAGCTTTCTTT. This gives the protein CASITTIGGEGAWETEAFF.

CDR3 sequence reads: CASSVGAGDRTDTQYF. The CDR3 nucleotides read TGTGCCAGCAGCGTAGGGGCAGGGGATCGGACAGATACGCAGTATTTT. This chain connects TRBV9 to TRBJ2-3; D might be TRBD1 (6 bases). The germline V gene has CDR1 SGDLS and CDR2 YYNGEE. The germline V and J ends were trimmed by 0 bases and 3 bases, with 14 bases remaining between them. The CDR3 is 16 amino acids. The entire variable domain, with the rest obtained from reference TRBV9 and TRBJ2-3, is as follows: DSGVTQTPKHLITATGQRVTLRCSPRSGDLSVYWYQQSLDQGLQFLIQYYNGEERAKGNILERFSAQQFPDLHSELNLSSLELGDSALYFCASSVGAGDRTDTQYFGPGTRLTVL.

CDR3 DNA: TGTGCCAGCAGTTACGACGACAGGGGAGGCGGCTACACCTTC. As protein: CASSYDDRGGGYTF. V gene TRBV6-5 combines with J gene TRBJ1-2; 8 bases are shared with TRBD1. Per the germline V gene, CDR1 is MNHEY and CDR2 is SVGAGI. The CDR3 sequence is 14 residues long. Trimming removed 2 bases from V and 8 bases from J; junction bases left unmatched: 7.

The chain links TRBV28 to TRBJ2-7; no reliable D call. Trimming pared 2 bases from V and 4 bases from J, leaving 15 bases between. The CDR3 totals 15 residues. In germline, CDR1 is MDHEN, CDR2 SYDVKM. CDR3 protein: CASSLMTVYEYEQYF. The CDR3 DNA reads TGTGCCAGCAGTTTAATGACGGTGTACGAGTACGAGCAGTACTTC.

This sequence joins TRBV9 and TRBJ1-6; 12 bases line up with TRBD1. This CDR3 has 16 residues. CDR1 is SGDLS, CDR2 YYNGEE, per germline. With V trimmed by 4 bases and J by 7 bases, 6 bases remained unmatched. The CDR3: CASSPGTGGVNSPLHF. In DNA, the CDR3 is TGTGCCAGCAGCCCCGGGACAGGGGGCGTAAATTCACCCCTCCACTTT.

J is TRBJ1-1 and V is TRBV28, with TRBD1 matching over 7 bases. The CDR3 totals 14 residues. Germline-derived CDR1 and CDR2 are MDHEN and SYDVKM. Losses at the gene ends were 6 bases for V and 2 bases for J; bases not matched to a gene: 6. The chain's CDR3 is CASSRGQSNTEAFF. The DNA of the CDR3 is TGTGCCAGCAGCAGGGGACAGAGTAACACTGAAGCTTTCTTT.

The chain employs TRBV7-9 and TRBJ2-1; TRBD2 agrees at 8 bases. Unmatched junction bases numbered 12, after V lost 5 bases and J lost 9 bases. Germline V gene sequence: CDR1 SEHNR, CDR2 FQNEAQ (reference sequence). CDR3 length equals 15 residues. CDR3 residues: CASSITSGPVGEQFF. CDR3 bases: TGTGCCAGCAGCATCACTAGCGGCCCTGTGGGTGAGCAGTTCTTC.

V gene TRBV6-1 combines with J gene TRBJ1-1; weak D call: TRBD1 (5 bases). The CDR3 is 16 residues long. V lost 4 bases and J 5 bases, leaving 20 bases between the germline ends. Germline CDR1 is MNHNS and CDR2 is SASEGT. The CDR3: CASSALRDHPGTEAFF. DNA of the CDR3: TGTGCCAGCAGTGCGCTAAGGGACCACCCGGGAACTGAAGCTTTCTTT.

This CDR3 reads CASRAANYGYTF. For the CDR3, the DNA is TGTGCCAGCCGAGCCGCTAACTATGGCTACACCTTC. This sequence joins TRBV27 and TRBJ1-2; D unclear. Germline CDR1 is MNHEY and CDR2 is SMNVEV (reference sequence). Trimming took off 8 bases at V and 0 bases at J, with 7 bases between the two ends. This CDR3 has 12 residues.

V gene TRBV2 combines with J gene TRBJ1-1; D might be TRBD1 (5 bases). V lost 1 base and J lost 3, with 9 bases in between. The CDR3 loop spans 14 amino acids. Per the germline V gene, CDR1 is SNHLY and CDR2 is FYNNEI. Here the CDR3 DNA reads TGTGCCAGCAGTGAAGTGGGGGGAGACACTGAAGCTTTCTTT. Translation: CASSEVGGDTEAFF.